This TCR beta chain was found in a study of a mutant IDH1 vaccine in newly diagnosed glioma. Study details: Vaccine administration was initiated 4-6 weeks following radiotherapy alone, or with temozolomide cycles.

This sample's time point: week 5, during vaccination. With topical imiquimod, each dose of the vaccine consisted of 300 ug of mutant IDH1 20-mer peptide. Trimming took off 2 bases at V and 3 bases at J, with 4 bases between the two ends. The CDR3 totals 12 residues. In germline, CDR1 is MNHNS, CDR2 SASEGT. Clones were read by immunoSEQ multiplex PCR, and TCRdb kept only the in-frame ones, dropping some. The data show some 48,000 clones, over 75% seen once. In the case of this clone: Its target is unknown.

This TCR was recovered from a woman aged 40 to 50 with glioma. Source: PBMCs, taken from a glioma patient whose treatment included an IDH1 peptide vaccine. The J gene is TRBJ1-1, the V gene TRBV6-1; the D is unclear. The CDR3 DNA follows: TGTGCCAGCAGTGAATGGGACACTGAAGCTTTCTTT. Protein: CASSEWDTEAFF.